The present entry profiles one T cell receptor (beta chain) with its context. Its antigen remains unknown. Its ends do not fully match the called genes, so a read error is possible. The sample comes from a study of tumor and adjacent non-tumor tissue in lung cancer. The CDR3 totals 15 residues. CDR1 is SGHKS, CDR2 YYEKEE, per germline (reference sequence). Study results and limitations: Significantly higher TCR diversity was found in tumor than normal lung.

The template was RNA from unsorted bulk tissue. The library came from three nested PCR rounds adapted from ARM-PCR protocols. TCRdb reanalysed the multiplex PCR reads using MiXCR and keeps one entry per CDR3 protein. The sample includes 200,000 to 250,000 distinct CDR3 sequences, 70% to 75% of them seen just once. Sequenced: lung tumor tissue. This receptor was identified in a man aged 60 to 75 with non-small cell lung cancer. The chain couples TRBV5-5 to TRBJ2-7; 13 positions match TRBD2. CDR3 nucleotide sequence: TGTGCCAGCAGCTTCGGGACTAGCGGGGACTACGAGCGGTACTTC. This gives the protein CASSFGTSGDYERYF.